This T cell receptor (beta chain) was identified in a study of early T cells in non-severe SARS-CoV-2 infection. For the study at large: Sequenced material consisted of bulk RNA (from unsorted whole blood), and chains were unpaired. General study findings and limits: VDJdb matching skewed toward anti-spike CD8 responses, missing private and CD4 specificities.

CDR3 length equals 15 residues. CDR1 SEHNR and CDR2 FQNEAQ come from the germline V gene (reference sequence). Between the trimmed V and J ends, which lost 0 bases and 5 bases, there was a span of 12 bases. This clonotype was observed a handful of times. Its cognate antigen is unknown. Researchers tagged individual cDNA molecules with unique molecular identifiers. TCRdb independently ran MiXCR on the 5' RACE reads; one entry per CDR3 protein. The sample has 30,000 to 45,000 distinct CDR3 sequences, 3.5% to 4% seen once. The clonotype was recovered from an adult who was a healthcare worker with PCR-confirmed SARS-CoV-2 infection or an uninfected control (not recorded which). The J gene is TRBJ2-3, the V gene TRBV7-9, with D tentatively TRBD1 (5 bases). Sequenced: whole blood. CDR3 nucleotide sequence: TGTGCCAGCAGCTTAGCAGGGGTAAAGAGAGATACGCAGTATTTT. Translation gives CASSLAGVKRDTQYF.